Below, one T cell receptor (beta chain) is given with its context. This CDR3 comprises 13 residues. V gave up 4 bases and J gave up 2 bases, with 9 bases separating them. Looked up from germline, CDR1 is SGHNT and CDR2 is YYREEE (reference sequence). This sample was taken from a study of control samples from healthy donors and cancer patients. Sequencing was performed with immunoSEQ multiplex PCR; in TCRdb, only in-frame clones are kept and a portion is missing. Of about 80,000 clones in the sample, about nine tenths were seen once. The source is a man aged 50 or older in good health. Source material: blood. The chain links TRBV5-4 to TRBJ1-2; no clear D gene. Written as DNA, the CDR3 is TGTGCCAGCAGCCCCCCGGAGAACTATGGCTACACCTTC. Amino acids: CASSPPENYGYTF. Together with reference TRBV5-4 and TRBJ1-2, the CDR3 gives the full variable domain: ETGVTQSPTHLIKTRGQQVTLRCSSQSGHNTVSWYQQALGQGPQFIFQYYREEENGRGNFPPRFSGLQFPNYSSELNVNALELDDSALYLCASSPPENYGYTFGSGTRLTVV.